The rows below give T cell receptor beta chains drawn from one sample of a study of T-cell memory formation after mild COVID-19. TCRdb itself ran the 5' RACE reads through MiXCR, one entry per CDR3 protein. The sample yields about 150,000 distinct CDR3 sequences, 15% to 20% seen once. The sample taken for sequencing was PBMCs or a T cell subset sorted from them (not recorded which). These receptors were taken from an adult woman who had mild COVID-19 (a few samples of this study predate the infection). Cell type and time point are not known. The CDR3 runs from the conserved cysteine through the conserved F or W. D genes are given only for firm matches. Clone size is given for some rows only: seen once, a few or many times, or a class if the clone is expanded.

CDR3 protein: CASSLGLAGGYDEQYF
CDR3 DNA: TGTGCCAGCAGTTTGGGACTAGCGGGAGGATACGACGAGCAGTACTTC
clone size: few
J gene: TRBJ2-7
V gene: TRBV12-3/TRBV12-4
D gene: TRBD2

CDR3 protein: CASSLGGATGELFF
CDR3 DNA: TGTGCTAGCAGCTTAGGGGGGGCCACCGGGGAGCTGTTTTTT
clone size: few
J gene: TRBJ2-2
V gene: TRBV7-7
D gene: .

CDR3 protein: CAFRDGYTDTQYF
CDR3 DNA: TGCGCCTTCCGGGACGGATACACAGATACGCAGTATTTT
clone size: .
J gene: TRBJ2-3
V gene: TRBV5-1
D gene: .

CDR3 protein: CSAGGGARYNEQFF
CDR3 DNA: TGCAGTGCTGGAGGAGGGGCTCGGTACAATGAGCAGTTCTTC
clone size: .
J gene: TRBJ2-1
V gene: TRBV20-1
D gene: .

CDR3 protein: CASAGRRSSNEQFF
CDR3 DNA: TGTGCCAGCGCTGGACGCCGATCCAGCAATGAGCAGTTCTTC
clone size: .
J gene: TRBJ2-1
V gene: TRBV6-5
D gene: .

CDR3 protein: CASSFSQGADGYTF
CDR3 DNA: TGCGCCAGCAGCTTCTCACAGGGGGCGGATGGCTACACCTTC
clone size: once
J gene: TRBJ1-2
V gene: TRBV5-1
D gene: TRBD1

CDR3 protein: CASSQSGINTQYF
CDR3 DNA: TGTGCCAGCAGCCAATCGGGGATTAATACGCAGTATTTT
clone size: few
J gene: TRBJ2-3
V gene: TRBV3-1
D gene: .

CDR3 protein: CASSRGTLWSSSYNEQFF
CDR3 DNA: TGTGCCAGCAGCCGAGGAACCCTGTGGTCCAGCTCCTACAATGAGCAGTTCTTC
clone size: few
J gene: TRBJ2-1
V gene: TRBV11-2
D gene: .

CDR3 protein: CASTPGLAGGLSYNEQFF
CDR3 DNA: TGCGCCAGCACCCCAGGACTAGCGGGGGGCCTTTCCTACAATGAGCAGTTCTTC
clone size: .
J gene: TRBJ2-1
V gene: TRBV5-1
D gene: TRBD2

CDR3 protein: CASSLDGGTNQPQHF
CDR3 DNA: TGCGCCAGCAGCTTGGACGGGGGTACCAATCAGCCCCAGCATTTT
clone size: few
J gene: TRBJ1-5
V gene: TRBV5-1
D gene: .

CDR3 protein: CASTGGLALAKNIQYF
CDR3 DNA: TGTGCCAGCACCGGGGGACTAGCCTTAGCCAAAAACATTCAGTACTTC
clone size: few
J gene: TRBJ2-4
V gene: TRBV27
D gene: TRBD2

CDR3 protein: CASSLVPAGTDTQYF
CDR3 DNA: TGCGCCAGCAGCTTGGTCCCCGCAGGCACAGATACGCAGTATTTT
clone size: .
J gene: TRBJ2-3
V gene: TRBV5-1
D gene: .

CDR3 protein: CACRRGGHTSYEQYF
CDR3 DNA: TGTGCCTGTAGGCGGGGGGGACACACGTCCTACGAGCAGTACTTC
clone size: once
J gene: TRBJ2-7
V gene: TRBV19
D gene: TRBD2

CDR3 protein: CASSPHQGGTDTQYF
CDR3 DNA: TGCGCCAGCAGCCCCCACCAGGGGGGGACAGATACGCAGTATTTT
clone size: .
J gene: TRBJ2-3
V gene: TRBV4-3
D gene: .

CDR3 protein: CASRGQGAEQFF
CDR3 DNA: TGCGCCAGCAGAGGGCAGGGGGCTGAGCAGTTCTTC
clone size: many
J gene: TRBJ2-1
V gene: TRBV5-1
D gene: TRBD1

CDR3 protein: CASSELGTSTDTQYF
CDR3 DNA: TGTGCCAGCAGTGAATTGGGGACCAGCACAGATACGCAGTATTTT
clone size: .
J gene: TRBJ2-3
V gene: TRBV2
D gene: .

CDR3 protein: CSARDWTGGGNQPQHF
CDR3 DNA: TGCAGTGCTAGAGATTGGACGGGGGGAGGCAATCAGCCCCAGCATTTT
clone size: .
J gene: TRBJ1-5
V gene: TRBV20-1
D gene: .

CDR3 protein: CASSIPPGTLHF
CDR3 DNA: TGTGCCAGTAGTATTCCGCCAGGGACCCTCCACTTT
clone size: .
J gene: TRBJ1-6
V gene: TRBV19
D gene: .

CDR3 protein: CASSASRRGGWETQYF
CDR3 DNA: TGTGCCAGCAGCGCTTCTAGGAGGGGGGGTTGGGAGACCCAGTACTTC
clone size: .
J gene: TRBJ2-5
V gene: TRBV13
D gene: .

CDR3 protein: CASSSRSRYTF
CDR3 DNA: TGTGCCAGCAGTTCCCGCAGCCGCTACACCTTC
clone size: .
J gene: TRBJ1-2
V gene: TRBV12-3/TRBV12-4
D gene: .

CDR3 protein: CASSLIPGGQTGELFF
CDR3 DNA: TGTGCCAGCAGCTTAATTCCGGGGGGCCAAACCGGGGAGCTGTTTTTT
clone size: few
J gene: TRBJ2-2
V gene: TRBV7-2
D gene: .

CDR3 protein: CASSLGTMETQYF
CDR3 DNA: TGTGCCAGCAGTTTAGGAACGATGGAGACCCAGTACTTC
clone size: few
J gene: TRBJ2-5
V gene: TRBV12-3/TRBV12-4
D gene: .

CDR3 protein: CASSRQAATETQYF
CDR3 DNA: TGTGCCAGCAGTCGACAGGCGGCGACGGAGACCCAGTACTTC
clone size: .
J gene: TRBJ2-5
V gene: TRBV12-3/TRBV12-4
D gene: .

CDR3 protein: CASSLERWGDVSPLHF
CDR3 DNA: TGTGCCAGCAGCTTGGAGAGGTGGGGGGATGTTTCACCCCTCCACTTT
clone size: .
J gene: TRBJ1-6
V gene: TRBV5-5
D gene: .

CDR3 protein: CASSQGKFAYEQYF
CDR3 DNA: TGTGCCAGCAGCCAAGGCAAGTTCGCCTACGAGCAGTACTTC
clone size: .
J gene: TRBJ2-7
V gene: TRBV14
D gene: .

CDR3 protein: CASRLRGAGELFF
CDR3 DNA: TGTGCCAGCAGATTACGCGGGGCCGGGGAGCTGTTTTTT
clone size: few
J gene: TRBJ2-2
V gene: TRBV27
D gene: .

CDR3 protein: CASSLAINQPQHF
CDR3 DNA: TGTGCCAGCAGCTTAGCTATCAATCAGCCCCAGCATTTT
clone size: .
J gene: TRBJ1-5
V gene: TRBV7-2
D gene: .

CDR3 protein: CASSLIGTGSTDTQYF
CDR3 DNA: TGTGCCAGCAGCTTGATTGGGACAGGTAGCACAGATACGCAGTATTTT
clone size: .
J gene: TRBJ2-3
V gene: TRBV7-2
D gene: TRBD1

CDR3 protein: CASSPPGSAAYNEQFF
CDR3 DNA: TGTGCCAGCTCACCACCGGGGTCTGCAGCCTACAATGAGCAGTTCTTC
clone size: .
J gene: TRBJ2-1
V gene: TRBV18
D gene: .

CDR3 protein: CASSQASGGSYNEQFF
CDR3 DNA: TGTGCCAGCAGCCAGGCTAGCGGGGGCTCCTACAATGAGCAGTTCTTC
clone size: few
J gene: TRBJ2-1
V gene: TRBV3-1
D gene: TRBD2

CDR3 protein: CASSQDPGTGWAFF
CDR3 DNA: TGTGCCAGCAGCCAAGATCCAGGGACCGGATGGGCTTTCTTT
clone size: .
J gene: TRBJ1-1
V gene: TRBV3-1
D gene: .

CDR3 protein: CAWIDKSFSGANVLTF
CDR3 DNA: TGTGCCTGGATTGACAAATCCTTCTCCGGGGCCAACGTCCTGACTTTC
clone size: few
J gene: TRBJ2-6
V gene: TRBV30
D gene: .

CDR3 protein: CASRTGHTGELFF
CDR3 DNA: TGTGCCAGCAGGACAGGTCATACCGGGGAGCTGTTTTTT
clone size: .
J gene: TRBJ2-2
V gene: TRBV7-2
D gene: .

CDR3 protein: CASSVSGGASTGELFF
CDR3 DNA: TGTGCCAGCAGCGTCTCAGGGGGCGCGAGCACCGGGGAGCTGTTTTTT
clone size: .
J gene: TRBJ2-2
V gene: TRBV7-3
D gene: TRBD1

CDR3 protein: CASSLVRPSTDTQYF
CDR3 DNA: TGCGCCAGCAGCTTGGTTAGACCAAGCACAGATACGCAGTATTTT
clone size: few
J gene: TRBJ2-3
V gene: TRBV5-1
D gene: .

CDR3 protein: CASSQALSTTDTQYF
CDR3 DNA: TGCGCCAGCAGCCAAGCATTATCGACCACAGATACGCAGTATTTT
clone size: many
J gene: TRBJ2-3
V gene: TRBV4-3
D gene: .

CDR3 protein: CASSSNSGTYEQYF
CDR3 DNA: TGTGCCAGCAGTTCTAACTCAGGGACCTACGAGCAGTACTTC
clone size: .
J gene: TRBJ2-7
V gene: TRBV12-3/TRBV12-4
D gene: .

CDR3 protein: CASSHPTSGSFYEQYF
CDR3 DNA: TGTGCCAGCAGCCACCCCACTAGCGGGAGCTTCTACGAGCAGTACTTC
clone size: .
J gene: TRBJ2-7
V gene: TRBV6-2/TRBV6-3
D gene: TRBD2

CDR3 protein: CASSSGLASGRANEQFF
CDR3 DNA: TGTGCCAGCAGCTCCGGACTAGCTAGCGGGAGGGCCAATGAGCAGTTCTTC
clone size: many
J gene: TRBJ2-1
V gene: TRBV13
D gene: TRBD2

CDR3 protein: CASSQDKGLDGETQYF
CDR3 DNA: TGCGCCAGCAGCCAAGATAAAGGACTAGACGGGGAGACCCAGTACTTC
clone size: many
J gene: TRBJ2-5
V gene: TRBV4-1
D gene: TRBD2

CDR3 protein: CASSPGLRGPGYTF
CDR3 DNA: TGTGCCAGCTCACCAGGGCTCAGGGGGCCTGGCTACACCTTC
clone size: .
J gene: TRBJ1-2
V gene: TRBV18
D gene: TRBD1

CDR3 protein: CSVVWSLATQETQYF
CDR3 DNA: TGCAGCGTTGTCTGGAGTCTGGCGACACAAGAGACCCAGTACTTC
clone size: .
J gene: TRBJ2-5
V gene: TRBV29-1
D gene: .

CDR3 protein: CASSPGGLLTNSPLHF
CDR3 DNA: TGTGCCAGCAGCCCAGGTGGCCTCCTGACCAATTCACCCCTCCACTTT
clone size: few
J gene: TRBJ1-6
V gene: TRBV3-1
D gene: .

CDR3 protein: CASSEQGRAGELFF
CDR3 DNA: TGTGCCAGCAGCGAGCAGGGGAGGGCCGGGGAGCTGTTTTTT
clone size: many
J gene: TRBJ2-2
V gene: TRBV25-1
D gene: .

CDR3 protein: CASSPRTSGNYPYEQYF
CDR3 DNA: TGTGCCAGCAGCCCTCGGACTAGCGGGAATTATCCCTACGAGCAGTACTTC
clone size: .
J gene: TRBJ2-7
V gene: TRBV3-1
D gene: TRBD2

CDR3 protein: CASSLIGGAGDQPQHF
CDR3 DNA: TGTGCCAGCAGCTTAATAGGTGGGGCAGGCGATCAGCCCCAGCATTTT
clone size: .
J gene: TRBJ1-5
V gene: TRBV5-5
D gene: .

CDR3 protein: CSVEEGKVRQYF
CDR3 DNA: TGCAGCGTTGAAGAGGGGAAGGTACGCCAGTACTTC
clone size: .
J gene: TRBJ2-5
V gene: TRBV29-1
D gene: .

CDR3 protein: CASRVGTGGNEQFF
CDR3 DNA: TGTGCCAGCAGGGTCGGGACAGGGGGCAATGAGCAGTTCTTC
clone size: many
J gene: TRBJ2-1
V gene: TRBV6-6
D gene: TRBD1

CDR3 protein: CASSYGQGKLNTEAFF
CDR3 DNA: TGTGCCAGCAGTTATGGACAGGGGAAATTGAACACTGAAGCTTTCTTT
clone size: .
J gene: TRBJ1-1
V gene: TRBV6-2/TRBV6-3
D gene: TRBD1

CDR3 protein: CASSQEREIFYEQYF
CDR3 DNA: TGCGCCAGCAGCCAAGAAAGAGAGATCTTCTACGAGCAGTACTTC
clone size: few
J gene: TRBJ2-7
V gene: TRBV4-1
D gene: .

CDR3 protein: CASSHRGALYEQYF
CDR3 DNA: TGCGCCAGCAGCCATCGGGGGGCCCTCTACGAGCAGTACTTC
clone size: .
J gene: TRBJ2-7
V gene: TRBV4-1
D gene: .

CDR3 protein: CASSIRDREQYF
CDR3 DNA: TGCGCCAGCAGCATCCGGGACCGGGAGCAGTACTTC
clone size: .
J gene: TRBJ2-7
V gene: TRBV5-1
D gene: .

CDR3 protein: CASSYPPNTEAFF
CDR3 DNA: TGTGCCAGCAGCTATCCACCGAACACTGAAGCTTTCTTT
clone size: few
J gene: TRBJ1-1
V gene: TRBV5-6
D gene: .

CDR3 protein: CASSYSASGNYNEQFF
CDR3 DNA: TGTGCCAGCAGTTACTCGGCTAGCGGGAACTACAATGAGCAGTTCTTC
clone size: .
J gene: TRBJ2-1
V gene: TRBV6-5
D gene: TRBD2